This record covers a single TCR beta chain. Germline V gene data show CDR1 as SEHNR and CDR2 as FQNEAQ (reference sequence). The CDR3 sequence is 15 residues long. With 5 bases clipped from V and 5 bases from J, the junction kept 6 bases outside the gene matches. Sorted-subset replicate PCR reactions contained roughly 210 ng DNA, corresponding to approximately 30,000 T cell genomes. The method was immunoSEQ multiplex PCR; TCRdb's version includes in-frame clones alone and lacks a portion of them. The table lists roughly 1.5 million clones, around 98% of them singletons, with roughly 0.45% in the top ten. The sample belongs to a study of shared clonotypes between healthy human individuals.

The receptor comes from a man aged 30-40 years in good health. This chain joins TRBV7-9 and TRBJ2-2, with 9 positions matching TRBD2. Sequenced input: naive CD4+ T cells sorted from blood. Indicated subset: CD45RA+ positively selected. This CDR3 is CASSASGGWTGELFF. The CDR3 DNA follows: TGTGCCAGCAGCGCGAGCGGGGGGTGGACCGGGGAGCTGTTTTTT.